The 12 T cell receptor beta chains below come from one sample, sequenced in a study of graft-versus-host responses after intestinal transplantation (dated by TCRdb to about 2021). Explained via the paper, the time point label denotes: cells obtained before transplantation from donor or recipient. The library relied on the immunoSEQ multiplex PCR assay. TCRdb carries this immuneACCESS record with in-frame sequences only. Its versions omit some clonotypes, under half of them owing to an unresolved V gene in the studies checked, with the rest unexplained. The sample table contains approximately 89,000 clones; only one count was recorded for approximately 90% of them. Jointly, the top ten make up approximately 0.18% of the sample. These TCRs' antigens remain unknown. Sequencing used unstimulated CD4+ T cells sorted from spleen or lymph node cells, obtained before intestinal transplant. The source of these receptors is a human donor who received an intestinal transplant.

The genes are TRBV20-1 and TRBJ1-2; no reliable D call. The CDR3 has 11 amino acids. Germline CDR1 is DFQATT and CDR2 is SNEGSKA (reference sequence). V was trimmed by 7 bases and J by 4 bases, leaving 10 bases between them. The CDR3 DNA sequence: TGCAGTGGCCGGGGTATCTATGGCTACACCTTC. This translates into CSGRGIYGYTF.

This clone was observed a single time. The chain uses TRBV15 and TRBJ1-2, with TRBD1 matching over 8 bases. Looked up from germline, CDR1 is LNHNV and CDR2 is YYDKDF (reference sequence). The junction had 1 base not matched to a gene; V was cut back by 1 base and J by 3 bases. The CDR3 contains 14 residues. The CDR3 nucleotides read TGTGCCACCAGCAGAGCGGGACAGGACTATGGCTACACCTTC. Translated, it gives CATSRAGQDYGYTF.

The rearrangement uses TRBV10-3 and TRBJ1-6; 11 bases match TRBD1. Looked up from germline, CDR1 is ENHRY and CDR2 is SYGVKD. The CDR3 loop spans 17 amino acids. The V segment lost 2 bases and the J segment 8 bases; nucleotides outside the gene matches: 8. CDR3 region: CAISEVGTGGAYSPLHF. For the CDR3, the DNA is TGTGCCATCAGTGAGGTGGGGACAGGGGGAGCATATTCACCCCTCCACTTT.

This chain uses TRBV28 with TRBJ2-7; 7 positions match TRBD2. The junction had 9 bases not matched to a gene; V was cut back by 7 bases and J by 3 bases. The CDR3 loop spans 14 amino acids. The germline V gene has CDR1 MDHEN and CDR2 SYDVKM. The CDR3 loop is CASTEAGPNYEQYF. As DNA, the CDR3 is TGTGCCAGCACCGAAGCGGGACCAAACTACGAGCAGTACTTC.

J is TRBJ2-4 and V is TRBV30; 11 bases align to TRBD2. Losses at the gene ends were 2 bases for V and 15 bases for J; bases not matched to a gene: 9. There are 13 residues in the CDR3. Germline V CDR1 and CDR2: GTSNPN, SVGIG (reference sequence). CDR3 DNA sequence: TGTGCCTGGAGTATAATAGCGGGGGGGGCCCCGTACTTC. Translating it yields CAWSIIAGGAPYF. The variable domain in full, completed from reference TRBV30 and TRBJ2-4, reads SQTIHQWPATLVQPVGSPLSLECTVEGTSNPNLYWYRQAAGRGLQLLFYSVGIGQISSEVPQNLSASRPQDRQFILSSKKLLLSDSGFYLCAWSIIAGGAPYFGAGTRLSVL.

The rearrangement joins TRBV5-1 to TRBJ1-5; TRBD1 agrees at 7 bases. CDR1 SGHRS and CDR2 YFSETQ come from the germline V gene. The V segment lost 4 bases and the J segment 4 bases; nucleotides outside the gene matches: 8. The CDR3 runs 15 residues. The CDR3 sequence: CASSPQTGKNQPQHF. The CDR3, as DNA: TGCGCCAGCAGCCCTCAGACAGGGAAGAATCAGCCCCAGCATTTT.

On this clone itself: Other DNA sequences from this sample encode an identical CDR3 as well. The chain is built from TRBV18 and TRBJ2-7; TRBD1 agrees at 8 bases. This CDR3 comprises 14 residues. V shed 3 bases, J shed 1 base, and the junction held 2 bases outside the gene matches. Germline CDR1 KGHSH, CDR2 LQKENI. CDR3 sequence: CASSPGTGSYEQYF. The CDR3 bases are TGTGCCAGCTCACCCGGGACAGGTTCCTACGAGCAGTACTTC.

This chain connects TRBV5-1 to TRBJ2-2; TRBD2 might be the D (6 bases). Germline loops: CDR1 SGHRS, CDR2 YFSETQ. The V and J ends lost 8 bases and 1 base respectively, with 12 bases between them. The CDR3 totals 14 residues. This CDR3 is CASKIAVNTGELFF. CDR3 in DNA: TGCGCCAGTAAGATAGCGGTGAACACCGGGGAGCTGTTTTTT.

This sequence joins TRBV7-3 and TRBJ2-3; D gene unclear. The CDR3 has 13 residues. Germline loops: CDR1 SGHTA, CDR2 FQGTGA. Trimming pared 6 bases from V and 0 bases from J, leaving 7 bases between. This chain's CDR3 is CASRSTSTDTQYF. CDR3 DNA sequence: TGTGCCAGCAGGTCCACTAGCACAGATACGCAGTATTTT. Full variable domain (remainder filled in from reference TRBV7-3 and TRBJ2-3): GAGVSQTPSNKVTEKGKYVELRCDPISGHTALYWYRQSLGQGPEFLIYFQGTGAADDSGLPNDRFFAVRPEGSVSTLKIQRTERGDSAVYLCASRSTSTDTQYFGPGTRLTVL.

The V call is TRBV27, the J call TRBJ1-1; D is undetermined. The CDR3 is 14 amino acids. Germline lookup yields CDR1 MNHEY and CDR2 SMNVEV (reference sequence). V lost 1 base and J 0 bases, leaving 6 bases between the germline ends. The DNA for the CDR3 is TGTGCCAGCAGTTTATTAGCGGTGAACACTGAAGCTTTCTTT. It specifies CASSLLAVNTEAFF.

This chain connects TRBV28 to TRBJ2-5; D is possibly TRBD1 (5 bases). Germline values: CDR1 MDHEN, CDR2 SYDVKM. The CDR3 sequence is 14 residues long. With 7 bases removed from V and 5 bases from J, the gap between germline ends came to 17 bases. The CDR3 region has the DNA TGTGCCAGCAACCAAATTGAGGCAGGGGAGACCCAGTACTTC. Its protein product is CASNQIEAGETQYF.

The chain is built from TRBV6-6 and TRBJ2-7; 9 nucleotides align to TRBD1. V gave up 8 bases and J gave up 5 bases; unmatched junction bases: 10. Germline V gene data show CDR1 as MNHNY and CDR2 as SVGAGI (reference sequence). This CDR3 region has 14 residues. The CDR3 DNA reads TGTGCCAGCGGAATAACAGGGGGCCTGGACGAGCAGTACTTC. Translated, it gives CASGITGGLDEQYF.